Listed below are T cell receptor beta chains from one sample, sequenced in a study of OX40 agonist ivuxolimab in advanced cancers. Sequencing used immunoSEQ multiplex PCR; TCRdb keeps in-frame clones, though not all of them. The sample shows fewer than 70,000 clones, roughly 85% of them seen only once. The sample here was CD4+ or CD8+ T cells sorted from blood, taken in a trial of the OX40 agonist ivuxolimab. These receptors were taken from an adult with an advanced solid tumor such as melanoma, head and neck, liver or kidney cancer. CDR3s include the opening cysteine and the closing phenylalanine or tryptophan. Fields, in order: V gene, CDR3 length, J gene, clone size, CDR3 protein. The size of a clone is reported for some rows only, either as once, few or many, or as a class for expanded clones.

TRBV5-1	14	TRBJ1-2	-	CASSLNAANYGYTF
TRBV19	15	TRBJ2-7	-	CASSIGGLDVYEQYF
TRBV7-2	15	TRBJ2-7	-	CASSPRWVAGVEQYF
TRBV9	15	TRBJ2-2	-	CASSVAGLNTGELFF
TRBV15	15	TRBJ1-2	-	CATSTGEGVDYGYTF
TRBV25-1	16	TRBJ2-1	once	CASSERLAVAYNEQFF
TRBV19	21	TRBJ2-2	once	CASSIEGLGGGRPANTGELFF
TRBV6-1	12	TRBJ1-1	-	CATLEVNTEAFF
TRBV9	16	TRBJ2-7	-	CASSVTPLQVSYEQYF
TRBV20-1	11	TRBJ1-1	few	CSASSYTEAFF
TRBV7-9	14	TRBJ2-4	-	CASSLMAREDIQYF
TRBV5-1	13	TRBJ1-2	-	CASSLEGTHGYTF
TRBV29-1	12	TRBJ2-7	-	CSVGQGTYEQYF
TRBV18	16	TRBJ2-3	-	CASSPPGLGSTDTQYF
TRBV6-1	14	TRBJ2-4	-	CASSARDTKNIQYF
TRBV5-1	13	TRBJ2-7	-	CASSFSGSYEQYF
TRBV2	13	TRBJ1-1	-	CAGNRGGDTEAFF
TRBV6-6	14	TRBJ2-7	-	CASSSPGLHYEQYF
TRBV18	14	TRBJ2-7	-	CASSPPSSNYEQYF
TRBV27	18	TRBJ2-1	-	CASSPTTLAGGPSNEQFF
TRBV25-1	16	TRBJ2-3	once	CASRRVSGRGTDTQYF
TRBV11-2	16	TRBJ2-1	-	CASSLDRVRAYNEQFF
TRBV4-1	17	TRBJ2-2	-	CASSQDLQGAQGGELFF
TRBV6-5	15	TRBJ2-5	-	CASSYDLWAGKTQYF
TRBV19	12	TRBJ2-5	-	CASTGGGETQYF
TRBV7-3	15	TRBJ2-3	-	CASSSHRGDTDTQYF
TRBV28	16	TRBJ2-5	-	CASSLMGLAGTETQYF
TRBV6-6	15	TRBJ2-1	-	CASRDSGRSGNEQFF
TRBV6-6	12	TRBJ1-2	-	CASSYKGFVYTF
TRBV15	16	TRBJ2-1	-	CATSRVLWEGESEQFF
TRBV5-6	15	TRBJ2-5	once	CASSLGGFYQETQYF
TRBV25-1	16	TRBJ1-4	-	CASSDPVTSLNEKLFF
TRBV7-8	15	TRBJ1-1	-	CASSARRREYTEAFF
TRBV16	14	TRBJ1-1	once	CASSRFLVGTEAFF
TRBV11-2	14	TRBJ2-3	-	CASSLEGRAGTQYF
TRBV6-1	14	TRBJ1-2	few	CASSVAGLNYGYTF
TRBV2	15	TRBJ1-1	-	CASRHYRVEDTEAFF